The 16 T cell receptor beta chains given below trace back to one sample, sequenced in a study of CD8 T cells in Susac syndrome. It was with random hexamers that roughly 0.45 to 1 ug RNA was reverse transcribed. TCRdb independently ran MiXCR on the immunoSEQ multiplex PCR reads; one entry per CDR3 protein. The profile covers 200,000 to 300,000 distinct CDR3 sequences, with approximately 95% appearing a single time and about 0.095% taken by the ten largest. Sequenced: CD4+ T cells from PBMCs. These receptors all come from a human donor with Susac syndrome.

The CDR3 DNA reads as TGCAGCGTTGAGCACAGTTCCTACGAGCAGTACTTC. Translated: CSVEHSSYEQYF. The V gene is TRBV29-1, the J gene TRBJ2-7; D gene unclear. There are 12 residues in the CDR3. From germline, CDR1 is SQVTM and CDR2 ANQGSEA. Trimming took 3 bases from V and 1 from J, leaving 7 bases between them.

The V gene is TRBV23-1, the J gene TRBJ2-5; D may be TRBD1 (5 bases). TRBV23-1 is an ORF for which the function is uncertain. V lost 3 bases, J lost 5 bases, and 16 bases lay in between. The length of the CDR3 is 15 residues. The CDR3 here is CASSQAGYGCETQYF. The CDR3 DNA sequence: TGCGCCAGCAGTCAGGCAGGGTACGGGTGCGAGACCCAGTACTTC.

The V gene is TRBV20-1, the J gene TRBJ2-5; perhaps TRBD2 as D (6 bases). This CDR3 contains 17 residues. Germline CDR1 is DFQATT and CDR2 is SNEGSKA (reference sequence). The germline V and J ends were trimmed by 6 bases and 4 bases, with 27 bases remaining between them. CDR3 residues: CSATPPGRELIRETQYF. The CDR3 bases are TGCAGTGCCACCCCCCCGGGTCGGGAGTTGATCCGAGAGACCCAGTACTTC.

This clonotype came up once. The chain combines TRBV20-1 with TRBJ2-7, with 7 positions matching TRBD2. From germline, CDR1 is DFQATT and CDR2 SNEGSKA (reference sequence). This CDR3 contains 14 residues. V lost 1 base and J lost 6; bases outside the gene matches: 9. The CDR3 DNA reads TGCAGTGCTAGAGTCGAGGGGACTACTGTCGAGCAGTACTTC. Translated: CSARVEGTTVEQYF.

The chain employs TRBV9 and TRBJ2-2; 9 positions match TRBD2. The CDR3 contains 16 residues. Germline V gene data show CDR1 as SGDLS and CDR2 as YYNGEE. V lost 0 bases and J lost 5; bases outside the gene matches: 5. The CDR3 region has the DNA TGTGCCAGCAGCGTAGCAATTAGCGGGAGAACCGGGGAGCTGTTTTTT. This gives the protein CASSVAISGRTGELFF.

The chain carries TRBV12-3 or TRBV12-4 and TRBJ2-1; 9 nucleotides line up with TRBD2. V trimming: 2 bases; J trimming: 6 bases; junction bases outside the gene matches: 5. The CDR3 runs to 15 residues. CDR3 sequence reads: CASSLLAGNFNEQFF. In DNA form, the CDR3 reads TGTGCCAGCAGTTTACTAGCGGGAAATTTCAATGAGCAGTTCTTC.

This clonotype was found a few times. The rearrangement links TRBV2 to TRBJ1-1; 10 nucleotides agree with TRBD1. With V trimmed by 5 bases and J by 2 bases, 2 bases remained unmatched. The germline CDR1 and CDR2 sequences are SNHLY and FYNNEI. The CDR3 loop spans 14 amino acids. Here the CDR3 DNA reads TGTGCCAGCAGTTTGACAGGGGGCAACACTGAAGCTTTCTTT. This encodes CASSLTGGNTEAFF.

The chain uses TRBV20-1 and TRBJ2-5; D possibly uses TRBD1 or TRBD2 (5 bases each). V was clipped by 6 bases and J by 1 base, with 18 bases between them. This CDR3 spans 15 amino acids. Germline CDR1 DFQATT, CDR2 SNEGSKA (reference sequence). In DNA form, the CDR3 reads TGCAGTGCCGCTGATCCGGGGCCAACCCAAGAGACCCAGTACTTC. This sequence encodes CSAADPGPTQETQYF.

This chain links TRBV12-3 or TRBV12-4 with TRBJ2-2; 8 bases are shared with TRBD2. This CDR3 comprises 17 residues. The V gene end was trimmed by 2 bases and the J gene end by 3 bases; junction bases not matched to a gene: 8. CDR3: CASSLLRLAGYTGELFF. The CDR3, as DNA: TGTGCCAGCAGTTTACTACGCCTAGCGGGCTACACCGGGGAGCTGTTTTTT.

The chain employs TRBV27 and TRBJ2-7; D call uncertain. Germline CDR1 MNHEY, CDR2 SMNVEV (reference sequence). The V and J ends lost 3 bases and 2 bases respectively, with 8 bases between them. This CDR3 region has 13 residues. The CDR3 is CASSFHPTYEQYF. The CDR3 region has the DNA TGTGCCAGCAGTTTCCATCCGACCTACGAGCAGTACTTC.

V gene TRBV20-1 combines with J gene TRBJ2-7; tentative D call: TRBD2 (5 bases). The CDR3 runs 14 residues. The V and J ends lost 0 bases and 4 bases respectively, with 13 bases between them. Germline-derived CDR1 and CDR2 are DFQATT and SNEGSKA (reference sequence). The CDR3 bases are TGCAGTGCTAGAGAACCCAGCGGTGGGTACGAGCAGTACTTC. It encodes CSAREPSGGYEQYF.

The chain carries TRBV7-2 and TRBJ1-2, with 7 nucleotides matching TRBD1. V trimming: 1 base; J trimming: 4 bases; junction bases outside the gene matches: 6. CDR1 and CDR2 (germline): SGHTA, FQGNSA. The length of the CDR3 is 15 residues. CDR3 in amino acids: CASSLETQGRYGYTF. Written as DNA, the CDR3 is TGTGCCAGCAGCTTAGAAACACAGGGGCGCTATGGCTACACCTTC.

The rearrangement uses TRBV18 and TRBJ1-1, with 11 bases lining up with TRBD1. Trimming removed 4 bases from V and 5 bases from J; junction bases left unmatched: 6. The CDR3 is made up of 15 amino acids. CDR1 and CDR2 from the germline V gene are KGHSH and LQKENI. The CDR3 region has the DNA TGTGCCAGCTCACTCCCGGACAGGGGGCGAACTGAAGCTTTCTTT. Translated, it gives CASSLPDRGRTEAFF.

The chain employs TRBV30 and TRBJ2-5; tentatively, D is TRBD1 (5 bases). Trimming removed 0 bases from V and 7 bases from J, with 15 bases in between. The CDR3 has 14 amino acids. The germline CDR1 and CDR2 sequences are GTSNPN and SVGIG (reference sequence). The CDR3 loop reads CAWSVRQGWPTQYF. The CDR3 nucleotides read TGTGCCTGGAGTGTAAGGCAGGGATGGCCGACCCAGTACTTC.

The chain recombines TRBV19 with TRBJ2-1; D unresolved. Germline V gene sequence: CDR1 LNHDA, CDR2 SQIVND (reference sequence). V shed 11 bases and J shed 11 bases, with 16 bases lying between them. The CDR3 is made up of 11 amino acids. The CDR3 is CASRIVGQQFF. DNA for the CDR3: TGTGCCTCCCGAATCGTAGGGCAGCAGTTCTTC.

The rearrangement joins TRBV3-1 to TRBJ2-3, with TRBD2 matching over 7 bases. The V and J ends lost 0 bases and 5 bases, in that order; junction bases with no gene match: 17. This CDR3 is 19 amino acids long. Germline CDR1 is LGHDT and CDR2 is YNNKEL (reference sequence). The DNA of the CDR3 is TGTGCCAGCAGCCAAGATCTTGGGGCCAGTGCGGGAGTGAGAGATACGCAGTATTTT. Translating gives CASSQDLGASAGVRDTQYF.